These 15 T cell receptor beta chains were all obtained from the same sample, sequenced in a study of patients and donors after allogeneic stem cell transplantation. One entry per CDR3 protein results from TCRdb running MiXCR on the RT-PCR reads. The top ten hold 33% of the sample, which has over 150,000 distinct CDR3 sequences, 41% seen once. The sequenced sample was blood, either unsorted or a sorted T cell fraction (not recorded which). All receptors derive from a human donor who was either an allogeneic HSCT recipient or a stem cell or donor lymphocyte infusion donor (not recorded which). It is not recorded whose cells these are; they may come from a transplant donor.

A few counts support this clonotype. CDR3 coding DNA: TGTGCCACCAGCAGAGATGGGACAGTCGACACCATATATTTT. Protein sequence: CATSRDGTVDTIYF. The chain links TRBV15 to TRBJ1-3; 7 nucleotides agree with TRBD1. The CDR3 covers 14 residues. CDR1 and CDR2 (germline): LNHNV, YYDKDF (reference sequence). The V gene end was trimmed by 0 bases and the J gene end by 8 bases; junction bases not matched to a gene: 4. The entire variable domain, with the rest obtained from reference TRBV15 and TRBJ1-3, is as follows: DAMVIQNPRYQVTQFGKPVTLSCSQTLNHNVMYWYQQKSSQAPKLLFHYYDKDFNNEADTPDNFQSRRPNTSFCFLDIRSPGLGDTAMYLCATSRDGTVDTIYFGEGSWLTVV.

The genes are TRBV9 and TRBJ1-4, with D hard to call. CDR3 size: 12 residues. The germline V gene has CDR1 SGDLS and CDR2 YYNGEE. V was pared by 3 bases and J by 10 bases, with 10 bases between. CDR3 nucleotides: TGTGCCAGCAGCGCAGAACCCGGAAAACTGTTTTTT. Translation gives CASSAEPGKLFF.

This rearrangement joins TRBV12-3 or TRBV12-4 to TRBJ1-1; tentatively, D is TRBD1 (6 bases). The germline V and J ends were trimmed by 9 bases and 8 bases, with 22 bases remaining between them. This CDR3 is 14 amino acids long. The CDR3 loop is CARSPFGGHWEAFF. The CDR3 region has the DNA TGTGCCAGAAGTCCCTTTGGGGGACACTGGGAAGCTTTCTTT.

This clonotype was seen a few times. The chain joins TRBV5-1 to TRBJ1-4; the D gene is possibly TRBD1 (6 bases). Looked up from germline, CDR1 is SGHRS and CDR2 is YFSETQ. V lost 0 bases and J 6 bases, leaving 15 bases between the germline ends. The CDR3 loop spans 16 amino acids. The CDR3 nucleotides read TGCGCCAGCAGCTTGGCCGGAGCAGGGGATTATGAAAAACTGTTTTTT. It yields the protein CASSLAGAGDYEKLFF. Looking up the rest from reference TRBV5-1 and TRBJ1-4 gives the full variable domain: KAGVTQTPRYLIKTRGQQVTLSCSPISGHRSVSWYQQTPGQGLQFLFEYFSETQRNKGNFPGRFSGRQFSNSRSEMNVSTLELGDSALYLCASSLAGAGDYEKLFFGSGTQLSVL.

The genes are TRBV20-1 and TRBJ2-3, with D possibly being TRBD2 (6 bases). CDR3 size: 12 residues. Trimming removed 3 bases at V and 4 bases at J, with 8 bases between. The germline gives CDR1 DFQATT, CDR2 SNEGSKA (reference sequence). CDR3 amino acids: CSASGSPDTQYF. Written as DNA, the CDR3 is TGCAGTGCTAGCGGGAGCCCAGATACGCAGTATTTT.

This clonotype appeared a few times. The J gene is TRBJ1-1, the V gene TRBV4-3, with no clear D. V lost 0 bases to trimming and J lost 1 base, with 12 bases between them. The germline V gene encodes CDR1 LGHNA and CDR2 YSLEER. The CDR3 totals 16 residues. Written as DNA, the CDR3 is TGCGCCAGCAGCCAAGATCGGGGAGTTGAGAACACTGAAGCTTTCTTT. Protein sequence: CASSQDRGVENTEAFF.

This clonotype has only a few counts. The CDR3 loop is CASSGLAGVTGELFF. CDR3 DNA: TGCGCCAGCAGTGGACTAGCGGGAGTTACCGGGGAGCTGTTTTTT. V usage is TRBV4-3 and J usage is TRBJ2-2; TRBD2 matches 13 bases. The germline V gene has CDR1 LGHNA and CDR2 YSLEER. The CDR3 is 15 amino acids. With V trimmed by 6 bases and J by 5 bases, 3 bases remained unmatched.

The chain links TRBV6-2 or TRBV6-3 to TRBJ2-1; D may be TRBD1 (5 bases). This CDR3 is built from 15 residues. V was cut by 0 bases and J by 7 bases, with 13 bases left in between. The V gene's germline CDR1 is MNHEY and CDR2 SVGEGT. CDR3 amino acids: CASSYSARALNEQFF. The CDR3 nucleotides are TGTGCCAGCAGTTACTCCGCCAGGGCTTTAAATGAGCAGTTCTTC.

This clonotype was counted a few times. The V and J genes are TRBV3-1 and TRBJ1-3, with 8 bases matching TRBD1. Germline loops: CDR1 LGHDT, CDR2 YNNKEL (reference sequence). The CDR3 runs to 15 residues. Losses at the gene ends were 1 base for V and 2 bases for J; bases not matched to a gene: 1. CDR3 sequence reads: CASSQGRGPGNTIYF. CDR3 in DNA: TGTGCCAGCAGCCAAGGCAGGGGGCCTGGAAACACCATATATTTT.

The CDR3 coding sequence is TGCAGCGTCCTAGGACTAGCGAGAGACAATGAGCAGTTCTTC. As protein: CSVLGLARDNEQFF. This chain links TRBV29-1 with TRBJ2-1; TRBD2 agrees at 9 bases. V lost 6 bases, J lost 5 bases, and 8 bases stayed unmatched. The length of the CDR3 is 14 residues. CDR1 is SQVTM and CDR2 is ANQGSEA in the germline V gene.

This clonotype was found once. V and J are TRBV12-3 or TRBV12-4 and TRBJ2-7; 8 nucleotides match TRBD1. V was clipped by 6 bases and J by 3 bases; unmatched bases: 10. The CDR3 runs to 15 residues. The CDR3 loop reads CASSYRTGFIYEQYF. The CDR3 DNA reads TGTGCCAGCAGCTATCGGACAGGGTTTATCTACGAGCAGTACTTC.

The rearrangement joins TRBV4-3 to TRBJ2-1; D is unclear. Germline V gene sequence: CDR1 LGHNA, CDR2 YSLEER. CDR3 size: 14 residues. V gave up 0 bases and J gave up 3 bases, with 6 bases separating them. The CDR3 sequence: CASSQDGGYNEQFF. The CDR3 DNA reads TGCGCCAGCAGCCAAGACGGTGGCTACAATGAGCAGTTCTTC.

The chain uses TRBV7-9 and TRBJ1-2, with D hard to call. V was trimmed by 1 base and J by 8 bases, leaving 8 bases between them. In germline, CDR1 is SEHNR, CDR2 FQNEAQ (reference sequence). There are 12 residues in the CDR3. For the CDR3, the DNA is TGTGCCAGCAGCTTAGGGGTTGGAGGCTACACCTTC. Translated: CASSLGVGGYTF.

This clonotype showed up just a few times. The genes are TRBV25-1 and TRBJ1-1; possibly TRBD1 for D (6 bases). The CDR3 runs to 12 residues. Germline CDR1 MGHDK, CDR2 SYGVNS. The germline V and J ends were trimmed by 5 bases and 6 bases, with 10 bases remaining between them. This CDR3 reads CASSLQGPEAFF. The CDR3 DNA is TGTGCCAGCAGTCTACAGGGCCCTGAAGCTTTCTTT.

The chain carries TRBV27 and TRBJ1-1, with unresolved D. The ends were cut back, 8 bases at V and 2 bases at J, with 18 bases in the middle. The germline V gene encodes CDR1 MNHEY and CDR2 SMNVEV (reference sequence). This CDR3 spans 15 amino acids. DNA of the CDR3: TGTGCCAGCCAGGTCCGTCGGGATCTAAACACTGAAGCTTTCTTT. Translated, it gives CASQVRRDLNTEAFF.